This entry lists 23 T cell receptor beta chains sequenced from one sample in a study of shared clonotypes between healthy human individuals. Here immunoSEQ multiplex PCR was the method, and the copy in TCRdb shows in-frame clones only, minus some. There are 2 million to 3 million clones in the sample; over 85% occur only once, and about 0.34% lies in the top ten. The specimen was naive CD4+ T cells from PBMCs. Subset defined: CD45RA+ positively selected. All receptors come from a young man in good health. Some clones in this sample may be carry-over from other donors' samples.

The chain is built from TRBV7-3 and TRBJ2-1; D tentatively reads TRBD1 or TRBD2 (5 bases each). Germline lookup yields CDR1 SGHTA and CDR2 FQGTGA. This CDR3 is 16 amino acids long. V was trimmed by 2 bases and J by 5 bases, leaving 16 bases between them. The CDR3 loop reads CASSLDYGAYHNEQFF. The DNA for the CDR3 is TGTGCCAGCAGCTTAGACTACGGGGCGTACCACAATGAGCAGTTCTTC.

About this clone itself: Relative to the germline gene, one junction end is altered; a read error may explain this. The chain uses TRBV28 and TRBJ2-7; possible D gene TRBD2, 5 bases. The germline V gene encodes CDR1 MDHEN and CDR2 SYDVKM. This CDR3 is built from 12 residues. CDR3 nucleotides: TGTGCCAGCAGTTTTCAACGGGGTGTCGAGAAGTTC. Amino acids: CASSFQRGVEKF.

The genes are TRBV27 and TRBJ1-2; D perhaps matches TRBD1 (5 bases). The V gene lost 2 bases and the J gene lost 6 bases, with 13 bases spanning the gap. The CDR3 consists of 14 residues. Germline V lookup: CDR1 MNHEY, CDR2 SMNVEV (reference sequence). Here the CDR3 DNA reads TGTGCCAGCAGTTTAAGGGACGGGACCAATGGCTACACCTTC. It specifies CASSLRDGTNGYTF.

V and J are TRBV7-3 and TRBJ2-7, with 8 bases identical to TRBD1. The germline V gene has CDR1 SGHTA and CDR2 FQGTGA. The J segment lost 2 bases and the V segment lost 8 bases, leaving 11 bases of the junction unmatched. This CDR3 has 15 amino acids. In DNA form, the CDR3 reads TGTGCCAGCCGATACAGGACAGGGATGACCTACGAGCAGTACTTC. Translated, it gives CASRYRTGMTYEQYF.

The chain carries TRBV9 and TRBJ1-4; D is unclear. Germline V gene lookup returns CDR1 SGDLS and CDR2 YYNGEE. This CDR3 has 14 amino acids. With 0 bases removed from V and 7 bases from J, the gap between germline ends came to 10 bases. CDR3 sequence: CASSVDEGREKLFF. The CDR3 DNA reads TGTGCCAGCAGCGTAGACGAAGGGCGTGAAAAACTGTTTTTT.

Remarks on this clone: At the DNA level, this CDR3 is encoded by other sequences in the same sample as well. The CDR3 nucleotides are TGTGCCAGCAGTTTCTTGGCCGGGGAGCTGTTTTTT. Its protein is CASSFLAGELFF. This sequence joins TRBV27 and TRBJ2-2; D uncertain. The length of the CDR3 is 12 residues. The V gene lost 3 bases and the J gene lost 6 bases, with 5 bases spanning the gap. Germline V CDR1 and CDR2: MNHEY, SMNVEV (reference sequence).

V usage is TRBV4-1 and J usage is TRBJ2-7; tentative D call: TRBD1 (5 bases). V was trimmed by 4 bases and J by 0 bases, leaving 13 bases between them. The germline V gene has CDR1 MGHRA and CDR2 YSYEKL. The CDR3 runs 15 residues. For the CDR3, the DNA is TGCGCCAGCAGCCCAAGGGGCCTTCCCTCCTACGAGCAGTACTTC. This sequence encodes CASSPRGLPSYEQYF.

V and J are TRBV5-1 and TRBJ1-1, with 7 nucleotides matching TRBD1. In germline, CDR1 is SGHRS, CDR2 YFSETQ. CDR3 length: 16 residues. The V gene end was trimmed by 0 bases and the J gene end by 2 bases; junction bases not matched to a gene: 7. The CDR3 bases are TGCGCCAGCAGCTTGGCTCCTGACAGGGTAAACACTGAAGCTTTCTTT. It specifies CASSLAPDRVNTEAFF.

This clone has only a few counts. This CDR3 reads CASNRGYSAPEAFF. CDR3 coding DNA: TGTGCCAGCAACAGAGGATACAGCGCTCCTGAAGCTTTCTTT. This rearrangement joins TRBV2 to TRBJ1-1; D remains unclear. The germline V gene has CDR1 SNHLY and CDR2 FYNNEI. V lost 7 bases to trimming and J lost 6 bases, with 18 bases between them. This CDR3 has 14 amino acids.

This chain links TRBV11-2 with TRBJ2-7; D is unclear. Germline CDR1 is SGHAT and CDR2 is FQNNGV. The CDR3 contains 14 residues. Deletions cut 0 bases from V and 0 bases from J, with 6 bases between. In DNA form, the CDR3 reads TGTGCCAGCAGCTTAGAATACCGCTCCTACGAGCAGTACTTC. It specifies CASSLEYRSYEQYF. The full variable domain, with the rest looked up from reference TRBV11-2 and TRBJ2-7, is EAGVAQSPRYKIIEKRQSVAFWCNPISGHATLYWYQQILGQGPKLLIQFQNNGVVDDSQLPKDRFSAERLKGVDSTLKIQPAKLEDSAVYLCASSLEYRSYEQYFGPGTRLTVT.

This clone was picked up one time. The chain employs TRBV5-4 and TRBJ2-3; 10 bases agree with TRBD2. CDR3 size: 15 residues. CDR1 is SGHNT, CDR2 YYREEE, per germline (reference sequence). With V trimmed by 1 base and J by 5 bases, 4 bases remained unmatched. The CDR3 bases are TGTGCCAGCAGCTTGCTAGCGGGAGATATAGATACGCAGTATTTT. Amino acids: CASSLLAGDIDTQYF.

This chain uses TRBV27 with TRBJ1-4, with D uncertain. Trimming stripped 4 bases from V and 0 bases from J, with 6 bases between. Per germline, CDR1 MNHEY and CDR2 SMNVEV (reference sequence). The CDR3 runs to 14 residues. The CDR3 region has the DNA TGTGCCAGCAGTTATAGCGCAACTAATGAAAAACTGTTTTTT. It specifies CASSYSATNEKLFF.

The chain employs TRBV19 and TRBJ2-1; 12 bases map to TRBD2. The V gene end was trimmed by 5 bases and the J gene end by 9 bases; junction bases not matched to a gene: 11. Germline values: CDR1 LNHDA, CDR2 SQIVND (reference sequence). The CDR3 has 16 amino acids. CDR3 DNA sequence: TGTGCCAGTAGTTCGCTAGCGGGAGGGCCGATGGGTGAGCAGTTCTTC. Its protein product is CASSSLAGGPMGEQFF.

In DNA, the CDR3 is TGTGCCAGCAGTGATAATGAGCTGGTGACCCTCCTCTACGAGCAGTACTTC. This sequence encodes CASSDNELVTLLYEQYF. V usage is TRBV2 and J usage is TRBJ2-7, with D hard to call. The CDR3 is 17 residues long. With 3 bases removed from V and 3 bases from J, the gap between germline ends came to 21 bases. The germline CDR1 and CDR2 sequences are SNHLY and FYNNEI.

CDR3 sequence reads: CASSLGFSGYLTTDTQYF. The CDR3 DNA is TGTGCCAGCAGCTTAGGTTTTAGCGGATACCTTACAACAGATACGCAGTATTTT. The chain has TRBV7-3 and TRBJ2-3; TRBD2 might be the D (6 bases). Germline loops: CDR1 SGHTA, CDR2 FQGTGA. The CDR3 has 18 amino acids. V was cut by 2 bases and J by 3 bases, with 21 bases left in between.

The chain joins TRBV4-1 to TRBJ1-2, with TRBD1 matching 9 bases. The length of the CDR3 is 15 residues. CDR1 MGHRA and CDR2 YSYEKL come from the germline V gene. V lost 2 bases, J lost 5 bases, and 6 bases stayed unmatched. For the CDR3, the DNA is TGCGCCAGCAGCCAACCGGGACAGGGAATGTATGGCTACACCTTC. Translated, it gives CASSQPGQGMYGYTF.

The chain links TRBV6-6 to TRBJ2-7; D might be TRBD1 or TRBD2, each matching 5 bases. In germline, CDR1 is MNHNY, CDR2 SVGAGI (reference sequence). The V and J ends lost 6 bases and 0 bases respectively, with 18 bases between them. This CDR3 spans 16 amino acids. CDR3 amino acids: CASSPSTGLTSYEQYF. The CDR3 nucleotides are TGTGCCAGCAGCCCCTCGACGGGGCTAACCTCCTACGAGCAGTACTTC.

The chain recombines TRBV7-9 with TRBJ1-1, with a weak D call TRBD1 (6 bases). V lost 5 bases, J lost 7 bases, and 11 bases lay in between. The germline gives CDR1 SEHNR, CDR2 FQNEAQ (reference sequence). CDR3 size: 12 residues. The CDR3 sequence: CASSPRTDEAFF. CDR3 nucleotides: TGTGCCAGCAGCCCCCGGACAGATGAAGCTTTCTTT.

This clone was seen a single time. The V gene is TRBV7-3, the J gene TRBJ2-5; the match to TRBD2 covers 13 bases. The CDR3 runs to 17 residues. The V and J ends lost 4 bases and 5 bases, in that order; junction bases with no gene match: 10. Germline CDR1 and CDR2: SGHTA and FQGTGA. The CDR3 sequence: CASSWGLAGLDGETQYF. CDR3 coding DNA: TGTGCCAGCAGCTGGGGACTAGCGGGACTCGACGGGGAGACCCAGTACTTC.

The V and J genes are TRBV18 and TRBJ2-3, with D unresolved. The CDR3 contains 11 residues. V was shortened by 6 bases and J by 5 bases, with 6 bases between the two germline ends. CDR1 is KGHSH, CDR2 LQKENI, per germline. CDR3 amino acids: CASSNRDTQYF. In DNA, the CDR3 is TGTGCCAGCTCCAATCGAGATACGCAGTATTTT.

V is TRBV28 and J is TRBJ2-2, with 8 bases aligning to TRBD2. Per germline, CDR1 MDHEN and CDR2 SYDVKM. V shed 6 bases, J shed 2 bases, and the junction held 14 bases outside the gene matches. This CDR3 is built from 18 residues. The DNA for the CDR3 is TGTGCCAGCAGCCCCATTTTAGGCGGGAGGTCTAACACCGGGGAGCTGTTTTTT. Translation: CASSPILGGRSNTGELFF.

The V and J genes are TRBV6-4 and TRBJ1-2; 7 bases are shared with TRBD1. V trimming: 3 bases; J trimming: 6 bases; junction bases outside the gene matches: 19. Germline V gene lookup returns CDR1 MRHNA and CDR2 SNTAGT. The CDR3 totals 18 residues. CDR3 sequence reads: CASSDFVGLPQGGDGYTF. CDR3 DNA: TGTGCCAGCAGTGATTTTGTAGGACTTCCCCAGGGGGGGGATGGCTACACCTTC.

This clone occurred once. Germline and junction disagree at one end, which may indicate a read error. The V call is TRBV5-4, the J call TRBJ1-1; possible D gene TRBD1, 5 bases. CDR1 is SGHNT, CDR2 YYREEE, per germline (reference sequence). The CDR3 runs 14 residues. For the CDR3, the DNA is TGTGCCGGCAGCTTGGGGCGGTTGAACACTGAAGCTTTCTTT. Protein: CAGSLGRLNTEAFF.